What follows are 26 T cell receptor beta chains derived from one specimen sequenced in a study of T cell repertoires in cytomegalovirus infection. TCRdb analysed the reads with MiXCR anew, one entry per CDR3 protein. The table records roughly 230,000 distinct CDR3 sequences, over 20% of them present only once. Source material: CD8+ T cells from PBMCs. Receptors were obtained from a human donor in good health (CMV status not recorded). Some clones in this sample may be carry-over from other donors' samples.

This clonotype was found many times. The V call is TRBV7-2, the J call TRBJ2-3, with 8 bases aligning to TRBD2. With 1 base clipped from V and 5 bases from J, the junction kept 5 bases outside the gene matches. Germline CDR1 is SGHTA and CDR2 is FQGNSA. This CDR3 has 15 amino acids. In DNA, the CDR3 is TGTGCCAGCAGCTTAGAGGGGACTAGTGGAGATACGCAGTATTTT. This sequence encodes CASSLEGTSGDTQYF. The complete variable domain, with remaining parts taken from reference TRBV7-2 and TRBJ2-3, reads GAGVSQSPSNKVTEKGKDVELRCDPISGHTALYWYRQSLGQGLEFLIYFQGNSAPDKSGLPSDRFSAERTGGSVSTLTIQRTQQEDSAVYLCASSLEGTSGDTQYFGPGTRLTVL.

This clonotype was observed at least ten times. The V gene is TRBV7-3, the J gene TRBJ1-2; weak D call: TRBD1 (5 bases). Germline CDR1 reads SGHTA; CDR2 reads FQGTGA. V lost 5 bases to trimming and J lost 4 bases, with 20 bases between them. The CDR3 is made up of 16 amino acids. Here the CDR3 reads CASSPGQGPISYGYTF. The CDR3, as DNA: TGTGCCAGCAGCCCGGGGCAGGGCCCTATTAGCTATGGCTACACCTTC.

This clonotype was counted many times. The genes are TRBV7-9 and TRBJ1-1; 8 positions agree with TRBD1. This CDR3 region has 13 residues. The V gene's germline CDR1 is SEHNR and CDR2 FQNEAQ (reference sequence). The V segment lost 6 bases and the J segment 4 bases; nucleotides outside the gene matches: 4. CDR3 sequence reads: CASSLQGGTEAFF. CDR3 sequence (DNA): TGTGCCAGCAGTCTACAGGGGGGCACTGAAGCTTTCTTT.

The chain uses TRBV2 and TRBJ1-5; D is ambiguous. Trimming pared 4 bases from V and 7 bases from J, leaving 17 bases between. The CDR3 loop spans 15 amino acids. The V gene's germline CDR1 is SNHLY and CDR2 FYNNEI. In nucleotides, the CDR3 is TGTGCCAGCAGTGGGGAGGCTCAGGCGGGACAGCCCCAGCATTTT. Translation: CASSGEAQAGQPQHF.

This clonotype appeared a few times. The rearrangement links TRBV2 to TRBJ2-3, with D unclear. V lost 4 bases to trimming and J lost 1 base, with 12 bases between them. CDR1 and CDR2 (germline): SNHLY, FYNNEI. The CDR3 is made up of 15 amino acids. The CDR3 DNA reads as TGTGCCAGCAGTGTGCGGCAACCCGGCACAGATACGCAGTATTTT. The encoded protein is CASSVRQPGTDTQYF.

As for this clonotype: A read error may produce the germline difference seen at one junction end. The chain is built from TRBV10-3 and TRBJ2-2; 12 bases align to TRBD2. Germline V gives CDR1 ENHRY, CDR2 SYGVKD. The CDR3 contains 18 residues. The CDR3 DNA follows: TGTGCCATCAGTGAGCGGCTAGCGGGGGGGAGCGACACCGGGGAGCTGCTTTTT. As protein: CAISERLAGGSDTGELLF.

The genes are TRBV12-3 or TRBV12-4 and TRBJ1-5; D gene unclear. The CDR3 has 15 amino acids. Trimming cost V 7 bases and J 2 bases, with 15 bases left between them. Written as DNA, the CDR3 is TGTGCCAGCACCCTGGCCTCCGGCGGCAATCAGCCCCAGCATTTT. This encodes CASTLASGGNQPQHF.

V and J are TRBV24-1 and TRBJ2-7; TRBD1 agrees at 8 bases. This CDR3 is 16 amino acids long. CDR1 is KGHDR and CDR2 is SFDVKD in the germline V gene. V lost 3 bases and J lost 4; bases outside the gene matches: 10. The CDR3 nucleotides read TGTGCCACCAGTGATCGTACCGGGACAGGTCTATACGAGCAGTACTTC. Its protein is CATSDRTGTGLYEQYF.

This clonotype was observed a handful of times. The chain uses TRBV4-1 and TRBJ1-1; 7 bases line up with TRBD1. Germline loops: CDR1 MGHRA, CDR2 YSYEKL. Trimming took 7 bases from V and 1 from J; bases not matched to a gene: 9. This CDR3 is 15 amino acids long. The CDR3 loop reads CASNQGVYQNTEAFF. The CDR3 DNA reads as TGCGCCAGCAATCAGGGGGTCTATCAGAACACTGAAGCTTTCTTT.

A remark on this clonotype: A single base separates this from a much larger clone, so it may be a read error. The chain uses TRBV5-6 and TRBJ1-2, with D possibly TRBD1 on 5 matching bases. This CDR3 comprises 13 residues. Germline loops: CDR1 SGHDT, CDR2 YYEEEE. The CDR3 bases are TGTGCCAGCAGCTTGGGGGACCTCTATGGCTACGCCTTC. As protein: CASSLGDLYGYAF.

This clonotype was seen ten or more times. The J gene is TRBJ2-1, the V gene TRBV7-2; 11 bases match TRBD2. The CDR3 loop spans 17 amino acids. Per the germline V gene, CDR1 is SGHTA and CDR2 is FQGNSA. With 5 bases clipped from V and 4 bases from J, the junction kept 10 bases outside the gene matches. CDR3: CASSTIAGGRTYNEQFF. As DNA, the CDR3 is TGTGCCAGCAGCACCATAGCGGGGGGGCGAACATACAATGAGCAGTTCTTC.

This clonotype was counted ten times or more. The chain carries TRBV12-3 or TRBV12-4 and TRBJ1-1; D is perhaps TRBD1 (5 bases). V was clipped by 5 bases and J by 2 bases, with 15 bases between them. This CDR3 has 15 amino acids. This CDR3 is CASSPAGGFNTEAFF. The CDR3 bases are TGTGCCAGCAGTCCCGCGGGGGGTTTCAACACTGAAGCTTTCTTT.

This clonotype was seen at least ten times. V and J are TRBV28 and TRBJ2-5; possibly TRBD1 for D (6 bases). V was trimmed by 6 bases and J by 1 base, leaving 18 bases between them. Germline CDR1 MDHEN, CDR2 SYDVKM. CDR3 length: 16 residues. This CDR3 is CASSPRPGQSQETQYF. In DNA form, the CDR3 reads TGTGCCAGCAGCCCAAGGCCCGGACAGTCCCAAGAGACCCAGTACTTC.

This clonotype was recorded a few times. This chain connects TRBV20-1 to TRBJ2-1; 12 bases are a match to TRBD2. The CDR3 length is 15 residues. Germline CDR1 reads DFQATT; CDR2 reads SNEGSKA (reference sequence). V lost 6 bases and J lost 2; bases outside the gene matches: 5. The CDR3 nucleotides read TGCAGTGCGGGTTGGACTAGCGGGGCCTACAATGAGCAGTTCTTC. Translation: CSAGWTSGAYNEQFF.

This clonotype was observed many times. The chain links TRBV12-3 or TRBV12-4 to TRBJ1-2; 8 nucleotides agree with TRBD1. This CDR3 comprises 14 residues. The V segment lost 4 bases and the J segment 10 bases; nucleotides outside the gene matches: 11. The CDR3 protein is CASSSPDRVGSYTF. The CDR3 DNA is TGTGCCAGCAGTTCTCCGGACAGGGTTGGTTCCTACACCTTC.

The chain carries TRBV29-1 and TRBJ2-2, with 8 nucleotides matching TRBD2. The CDR3 has 14 residues. Germline V gives CDR1 SQVTM, CDR2 ANQGSEA. V was pared by 7 bases and J by 3 bases, with 7 bases of the junction left unmatched. The CDR3 nucleotides read TGCAGCGCCCTTAGCGGGGCCTACACCGGGGAGCTGTTTTTT. Amino acid sequence: CSALSGAYTGELFF.

There are a few counts of this clonotype. V and J are TRBV7-9 and TRBJ2-7; TRBD1 matches at 8 bases. This CDR3 is 16 amino acids long. The V segment lost 4 bases and the J segment 5 bases; nucleotides outside the gene matches: 13. The germline gives CDR1 SEHNR, CDR2 FQNEAQ (reference sequence). The CDR3 coding sequence is TGTGCCAGCAGCTGGGTAGAGACAGGGGTGAATGACGAGCAGTACTTC. It specifies CASSWVETGVNDEQYF.

This clonotype showed up many times. This chain joins TRBV7-9 and TRBJ1-2, with D uncertain. Per the germline V gene, CDR1 is SEHNR and CDR2 is FQNEAQ (reference sequence). The CDR3 has 16 residues. V was trimmed by 5 bases and J by 1 base, leaving 17 bases between them. CDR3 coding DNA: TGTGCCAGCAGCGCAACTGCGACACAGAGTAACTATGGCTACACCTTC. This sequence encodes CASSATATQSNYGYTF.

The V gene is TRBV6-6, the J gene TRBJ1-1; D is ambiguous. The germline gives CDR1 MNHNY, CDR2 SVGAGI (reference sequence). The CDR3 has 13 residues. V was clipped by 2 bases and J by 4 bases, with 8 bases between them. Here the CDR3 reads CASSYEEGTEAFF. CDR3 in DNA: TGTGCCAGCAGTTACGAGGAGGGCACTGAAGCTTTCTTT.

This rearrangement joins TRBV27 to TRBJ2-7; 10 bases agree with TRBD1. Germline V gene sequence: CDR1 MNHEY, CDR2 SMNVEV (reference sequence). CDR3 size: 15 residues. Trimming at V came to 5 bases and at J to 3 bases, leaving 7 bases not matched to a gene. The CDR3 region has the DNA TGTGCCAGCAGTGTAAGGGGACAGGGGATCTACGAGCAGTACTTC. Translated: CASSVRGQGIYEQYF.

This clonotype has a count of ten or more. The J gene is TRBJ1-2, the V gene TRBV24-1, with D possibly TRBD1 on 5 matching bases. CDR1 KGHDR and CDR2 SFDVKD come from the germline V gene. There are 14 residues in the CDR3. V was clipped by 1 base and J by 4 bases, with 9 bases between them. CDR3 region: CATSDFRGSYGYTF. DNA for the CDR3: TGTGCCACCAGTGATTTTAGGGGCAGCTATGGCTACACCTTC.

The chain links TRBV12-3 or TRBV12-4 to TRBJ2-1; a possible D gene is TRBD1 (5 bases). The CDR3 runs to 13 residues. V dropped 3 bases and J dropped 4 bases, with 7 bases sitting between them. CDR3 bases: TGTGCCAGCAGTTTCGACAGATACAATGAGCAGTTCTTC. As protein: CASSFDRYNEQFF.

The chain is built from TRBV19 and TRBJ2-3; D may be TRBD2 (7 bases). From germline, CDR1 is LNHDA and CDR2 SQIVND (reference sequence). Trimming removed 6 bases at V and 2 bases at J, with 15 bases between. The CDR3 runs 15 residues. CDR3 residues: CASSVVGGPTDTQYF. DNA of the CDR3: TGTGCCAGTAGCGTGGTCGGGGGGCCCACAGATACGCAGTATTTT.

The rearrangement uses TRBV12-3 or TRBV12-4 and TRBJ2-1, with TRBD2 matching 11 bases. The CDR3 consists of 16 residues. The trim removed 4 bases at V and 4 bases at J, leaving 6 bases unmatched. The CDR3 loop reads CASSSTIAGGYNEQFF. CDR3 in DNA: TGTGCCAGCAGTTCCACCATAGCGGGGGGGTACAATGAGCAGTTCTTC.

The CDR3 DNA is TGTGCCAGCAGTTACGGGGCCTTGAACACTGAAGCTTTCTTT. Its translation is CASSYGALNTEAFF. The rearrangement joins TRBV6-5 to TRBJ1-1; D might be TRBD1 (5 bases). V lost 2 bases and J lost 0, with 7 bases in between. Germline V gene sequence: CDR1 MNHEY, CDR2 SVGAGI. The CDR3 is made up of 14 amino acids.

This chain connects TRBV20-1 to TRBJ2-1; 9 nucleotides align to TRBD2. The CDR3 has 16 residues. CDR1 is DFQATT, CDR2 SNEGSKA, per germline (reference sequence). Trimming took 3 bases from V and 2 from J; bases not matched to a gene: 8. In nucleotides, the CDR3 is TGCAGTGCTAGCGAGGCCCTAGCGGGGACCTACAATGAGCAGTTCTTC. Its translation: CSASEALAGTYNEQFF.